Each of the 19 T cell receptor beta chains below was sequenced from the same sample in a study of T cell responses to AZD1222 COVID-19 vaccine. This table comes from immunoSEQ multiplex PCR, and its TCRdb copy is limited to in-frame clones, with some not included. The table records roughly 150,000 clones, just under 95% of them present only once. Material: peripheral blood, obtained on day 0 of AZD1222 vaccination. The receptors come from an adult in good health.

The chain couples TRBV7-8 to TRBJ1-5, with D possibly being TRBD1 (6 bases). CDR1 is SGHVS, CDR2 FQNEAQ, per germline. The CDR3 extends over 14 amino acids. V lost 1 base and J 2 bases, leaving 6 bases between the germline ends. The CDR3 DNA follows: TGTGCCAGCAGCTTAGGACAGGGCAATCAGCCCCAGCATTTT. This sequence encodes CASSLGQGNQPQHF.

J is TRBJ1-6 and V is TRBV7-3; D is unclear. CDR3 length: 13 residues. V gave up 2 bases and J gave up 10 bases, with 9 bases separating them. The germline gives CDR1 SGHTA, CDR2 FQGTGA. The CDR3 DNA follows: TGTGCCAGCAGCTTAGGCCTCGGATCACCCCTCCACTTT. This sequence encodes CASSLGLGSPLHF.

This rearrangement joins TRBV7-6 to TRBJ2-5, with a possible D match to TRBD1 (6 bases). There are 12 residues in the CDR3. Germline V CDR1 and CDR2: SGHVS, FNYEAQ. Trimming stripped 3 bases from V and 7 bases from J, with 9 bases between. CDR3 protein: CASSFSTGTQYF. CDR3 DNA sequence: TGTGCCAGCAGCTTTTCGACAGGGACCCAGTACTTC.

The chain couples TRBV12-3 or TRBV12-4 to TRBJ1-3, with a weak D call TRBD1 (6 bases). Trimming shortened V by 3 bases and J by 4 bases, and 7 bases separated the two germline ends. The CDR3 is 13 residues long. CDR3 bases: TGTGCCAGCAGTTTGGGGGGCGGAAACACCATATATTTT. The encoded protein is CASSLGGGNTIYF.

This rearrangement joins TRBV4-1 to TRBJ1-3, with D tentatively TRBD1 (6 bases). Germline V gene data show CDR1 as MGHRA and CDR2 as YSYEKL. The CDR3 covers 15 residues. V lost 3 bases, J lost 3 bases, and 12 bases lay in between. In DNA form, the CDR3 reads TGCGCCAGCAGCCACCCTGACAGGCGTGGAAACACCATATATTTT. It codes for CASSHPDRRGNTIYF.

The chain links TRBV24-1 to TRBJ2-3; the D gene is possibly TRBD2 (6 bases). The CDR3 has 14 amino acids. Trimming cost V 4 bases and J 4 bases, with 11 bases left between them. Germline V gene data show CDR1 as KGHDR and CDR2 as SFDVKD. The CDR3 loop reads CATSDPGTSDTQYF. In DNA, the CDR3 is TGTGCCACCAGTGACCCCGGGACTTCAGATACGCAGTATTTT.

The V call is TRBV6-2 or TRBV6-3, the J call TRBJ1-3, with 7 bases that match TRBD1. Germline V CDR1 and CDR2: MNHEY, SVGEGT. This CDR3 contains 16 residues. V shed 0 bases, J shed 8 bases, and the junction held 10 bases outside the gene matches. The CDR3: CASSYSRGQRRDTIYF. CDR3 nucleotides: TGTGCCAGCAGTTACTCGAGGGGACAGAGGCGGGACACCATATATTTT.

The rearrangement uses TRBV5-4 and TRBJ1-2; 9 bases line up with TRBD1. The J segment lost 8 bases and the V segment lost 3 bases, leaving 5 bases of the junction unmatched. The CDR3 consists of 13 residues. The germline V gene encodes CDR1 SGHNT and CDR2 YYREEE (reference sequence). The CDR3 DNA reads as TGTGCCAGCAGCTCAACAGGGGGCGTCGGCTACACCTTC. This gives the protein CASSSTGGVGYTF.

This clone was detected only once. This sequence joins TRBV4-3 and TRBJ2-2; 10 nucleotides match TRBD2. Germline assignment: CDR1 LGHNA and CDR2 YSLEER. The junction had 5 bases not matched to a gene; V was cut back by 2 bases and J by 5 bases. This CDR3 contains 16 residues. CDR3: CASSQLAGGSTGELFF. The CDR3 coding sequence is TGCGCCAGCAGCCAATTAGCGGGGGGCTCGACCGGGGAGCTGTTTTTT.

CDR3 DNA sequence: TGTGCTAGTGGTCCCGGGACAGGGAACTATGGCTACACCTTC. It specifies CASGPGTGNYGYTF. The chain has TRBV12-5 and TRBJ1-2, with 9 bases matching TRBD1. The CDR3 loop spans 14 amino acids. Trimming cost V 5 bases and J 2 bases; bases outside gene matches: 3. CDR1 and CDR2 from the germline V gene are LGHNT and FRNRAP. The full variable domain, with the rest looked up from reference TRBV12-5 and TRBJ1-2, is DARVTQTPRHKVTEMGQEVTMRCQPILGHNTVFWYRQTMMQGLELLAYFRNRAPLDDSGMPKDRFSAEMPDATLATLKIQPSEPRDSAVYFCASGPGTGNYGYTFGSGTRLTVV.

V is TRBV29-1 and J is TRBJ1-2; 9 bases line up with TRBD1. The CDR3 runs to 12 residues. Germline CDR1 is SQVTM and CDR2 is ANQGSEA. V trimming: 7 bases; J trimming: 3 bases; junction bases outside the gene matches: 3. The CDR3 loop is CSAYRGHYGYTF. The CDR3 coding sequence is TGCAGCGCCTACAGGGGGCACTATGGCTACACCTTC.

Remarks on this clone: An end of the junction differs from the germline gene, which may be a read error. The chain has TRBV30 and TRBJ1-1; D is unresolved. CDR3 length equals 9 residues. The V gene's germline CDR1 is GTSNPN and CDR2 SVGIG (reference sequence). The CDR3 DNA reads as TGTGCCTGGGGGAGTTCCCTTCGCTTT. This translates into CAWGSSLRF. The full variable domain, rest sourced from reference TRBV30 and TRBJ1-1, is SQTIHQWPATLVQPVGSPLSLECTVEGTSNPNLYWYRQAAGRGLQLLFYSVGIGQISSEVPQNLSASRPQDRQFILSSKKLLLSDSGFYLCAWGSSLRFGQGTRLTVV.

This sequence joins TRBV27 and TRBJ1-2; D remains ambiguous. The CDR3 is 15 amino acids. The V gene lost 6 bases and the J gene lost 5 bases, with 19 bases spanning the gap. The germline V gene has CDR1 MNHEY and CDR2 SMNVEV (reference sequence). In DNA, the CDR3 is TGTGCCAGCAGATCTCCAGGACGGAGCGGGTATGGCTACACCTTC. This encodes CASRSPGRSGYGYTF.

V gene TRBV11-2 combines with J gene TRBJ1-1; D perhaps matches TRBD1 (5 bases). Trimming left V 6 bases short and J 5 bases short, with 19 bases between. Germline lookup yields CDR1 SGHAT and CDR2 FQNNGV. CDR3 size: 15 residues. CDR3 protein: CASSPYIGGRTEAFF. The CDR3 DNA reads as TGTGCCAGCAGTCCTTATATTGGGGGAAGGACTGAAGCTTTCTTT.

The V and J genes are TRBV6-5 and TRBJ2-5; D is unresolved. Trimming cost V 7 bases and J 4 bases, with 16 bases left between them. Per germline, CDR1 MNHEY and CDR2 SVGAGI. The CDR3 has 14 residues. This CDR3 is CASISLGVGETQYF. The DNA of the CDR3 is TGTGCCAGCATAAGTCTTGGGGTAGGAGAGACCCAGTACTTC.

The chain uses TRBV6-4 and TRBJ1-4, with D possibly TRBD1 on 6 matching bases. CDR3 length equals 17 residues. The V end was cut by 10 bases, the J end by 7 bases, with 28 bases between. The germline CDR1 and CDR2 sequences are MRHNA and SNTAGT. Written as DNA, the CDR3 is TGTGCCACTACGAGGTCACGGACGCTCAAAGGGGGTGAAAAACTGTTTTTT. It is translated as CATTRSRTLKGGEKLFF.

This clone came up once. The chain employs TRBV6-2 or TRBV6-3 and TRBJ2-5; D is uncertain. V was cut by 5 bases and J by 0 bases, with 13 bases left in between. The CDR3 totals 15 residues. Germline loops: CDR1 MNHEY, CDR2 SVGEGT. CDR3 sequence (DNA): TGTGCCAGCAGTCGGATTTTTGCGGACCAAGAGACCCAGTACTTC. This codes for CASSRIFADQETQYF.

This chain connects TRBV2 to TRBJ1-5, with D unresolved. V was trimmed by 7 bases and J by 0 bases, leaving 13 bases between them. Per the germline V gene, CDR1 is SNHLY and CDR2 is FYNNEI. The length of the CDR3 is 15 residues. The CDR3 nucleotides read TGTGCCAGCAACCGGGAGGGCTCTAGCAATCAGCCCCAGCATTTT. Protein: CASNREGSSNQPQHF. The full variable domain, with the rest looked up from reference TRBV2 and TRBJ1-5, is EPEVTQTPSHQVTQMGQEVILRCVPISNHLYFYWYRQILGQKVEFLVSFYNNEISEKSEIFDDQFSVERPDGSNFTLKIRSTKLEDSAMYFCASNREGSSNQPQHFGDGTRLSIL.

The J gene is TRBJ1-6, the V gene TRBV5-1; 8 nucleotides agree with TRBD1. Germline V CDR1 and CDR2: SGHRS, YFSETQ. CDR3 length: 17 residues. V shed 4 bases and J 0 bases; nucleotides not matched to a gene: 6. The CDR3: CASSLRTGSSYNSPLHF. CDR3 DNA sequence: TGCGCCAGCAGCCTTAGGACAGGGAGCTCCTATAATTCACCCCTCCACTTT. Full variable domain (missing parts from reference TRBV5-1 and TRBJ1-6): KAGVTQTPRYLIKTRGQQVTLSCSPISGHRSVSWYQQTPGQGLQFLFEYFSETQRNKGNFPGRFSGRQFSNSRSEMNVSTLELGDSALYLCASSLRTGSSYNSPLHFGNGTRLTVT.